These 13 T cell receptor beta chains were sequenced from one sample in a study of shared clonotypes between healthy human individuals (dated by TCRdb to between 2020 and 2021). The library was obtained by the immunoSEQ multiplex PCR assay. Not all clones reach the TCRdb copy of this immuneACCESS table, which keeps in-frame sequences only. Checked studies attribute under half of the gap to unresolved V genes and leave the rest unexplained. In this sample the table shows about 680,000 clones, about two thirds of which occur a single time. The ten most abundant clones make up approximately 1.8% of the sample. Input material: memory CD4+ T cells sorted from blood. The cell subset or site label, as the study defines it: CD45RA-negative fraction. The receptor source for this set is a woman aged 25 to 39 in good health.

The chain combines TRBV4-1 with TRBJ1-1; D uncertain. Germline CDR1 reads MGHRA; CDR2 reads YSYEKL. V lost 1 base and J 4 bases, leaving 13 bases between the germline ends. CDR3 size: 15 residues. The CDR3 bases are TGCGCCAGCAGCCAAGGCCGTGCGCAGGCCACTGAAGCTTTCTTT. Protein sequence: CASSQGRAQATEAFF.

V is TRBV11-2 and J is TRBJ2-3; D is perhaps TRBD1 or TRBD2 (5 bases each). CDR1 SGHAT and CDR2 FQNNGV come from the germline V gene. V was pared by 6 bases and J by 5 bases, with 21 bases between. This CDR3 region has 16 residues. CDR3 in DNA: TGTGCCAGCAGACCCCTCGGGGCCGCAACGGGAGATACGCAGTATTTT. Amino acids: CASRPLGAATGDTQYF. Drawing the rest from reference TRBV11-2 and TRBJ2-3, the complete variable domain is EAGVAQSPRYKIIEKRQSVAFWCNPISGHATLYWYQQILGQGPKLLIQFQNNGVVDDSQLPKDRFSAERLKGVDSTLKIQPAKLEDSAVYLCASRPLGAATGDTQYFGPGTRLTVL.

This clone was counted a few times. V is TRBV9 and J is TRBJ2-1; D uncertain. V was cut by 4 bases and J by 10 bases, with 21 bases left in between. The CDR3 has 15 amino acids. The V gene's germline CDR1 is SGDLS and CDR2 YYNGEE. CDR3 DNA: TGTGCCAGCAGCTCCCGCGCCCTAACGGGTGGGGAGCAGTTCTTC. Protein: CASSSRALTGGEQFF.

The chain combines TRBV16 with TRBJ2-7, with D perhaps matching TRBD2 (5 bases). The CDR3 totals 16 residues. Germline lookup yields CDR1 KGHSY and CDR2 FQNENV. V lost 1 base and J lost 5, with 18 bases in between. The CDR3 spells CASSQFYRDSAHEQYF. In nucleotides, the CDR3 is TGTGCCAGCAGCCAATTCTACCGGGATTCTGCACACGAGCAGTACTTC.

This chain links TRBV6-6 with TRBJ2-1, with a weak D call TRBD1 (6 bases). V dropped 5 bases and J dropped 0 bases, with 14 bases sitting between them. Germline CDR1 and CDR2: MNHNY and SVGAGI (reference sequence). The CDR3 is 16 amino acids. The CDR3 DNA follows: TGTGCCAGCAGTCCTACGGCAGGGGACTCCTACAATGAGCAGTTCTTC. Residues: CASSPTAGDSYNEQFF.

The V gene is TRBV28, the J gene TRBJ2-7; D gene ambiguous. Germline V gene sequence: CDR1 MDHEN, CDR2 SYDVKM. The V end was cut by 6 bases, the J end by 6 bases, with 18 bases between. This CDR3 has 14 residues. CDR3 in amino acids: CASSLATLLREQYF. The CDR3 DNA reads as TGTGCCAGCAGCCTTGCTACCCTCCTTCGCGAGCAGTACTTC.

In its sample, this clone was seen a few times. The chain is built from TRBV4-1 and TRBJ1-4, with a weak D call TRBD1 (5 bases). This CDR3 is built from 15 residues. Trimming took off 6 bases at V and 8 bases at J, with 19 bases between the two ends. The germline V gene encodes CDR1 MGHRA and CDR2 YSYEKL. The CDR3 nucleotides read TGCGCCAGCAGGGGGACTGGCAGGGTAATGGAAAAACTGTTTTTT. It translates to CASRGTGRVMEKLFF.

This clone occurred a few times. This sample includes further DNA sequences coding for the same CDR3. The CDR3 protein is CASSFSRNYGYTF. The CDR3 DNA reads TGTGCCAGCAGTTTCAGCAGAAACTATGGCTACACCTTC. The chain combines TRBV28 with TRBJ1-2, with D uncertain. Trimming left V 3 bases short and J 2 bases short, with 7 bases between. Germline V lookup: CDR1 MDHEN, CDR2 SYDVKM. The CDR3 has 13 residues.

In its sample, this clone was seen once. The J gene is TRBJ1-5, the V gene TRBV6-1; D call uncertain. Trimming left V 2 bases short and J 0 bases short, with 8 bases between. CDR1 MNHNS and CDR2 SASEGT come from the germline V gene. The CDR3 spans 15 residues. This CDR3 reads CASSEWGNSNQPQHF. The CDR3, as DNA: TGTGCCAGCAGTGAATGGGGAAATAGCAATCAGCCCCAGCATTTT.

The genes are TRBV2 and TRBJ1-1; D uncertain. The CDR3 consists of 14 residues. The germline V gene encodes CDR1 SNHLY and CDR2 FYNNEI. The V and J ends lost 7 bases and 1 base respectively, with 13 bases between them. CDR3 sequence reads: CASKWDSANTEAFF. The DNA of the CDR3 is TGTGCCAGCAAGTGGGATTCAGCGAACACTGAAGCTTTCTTT.

This rearrangement joins TRBV4-1 to TRBJ2-7, with a weak D call TRBD1 (7 bases). Trimming removed 1 base from V and 0 bases from J, with 13 bases in between. Germline V gene sequence: CDR1 MGHRA, CDR2 YSYEKL. CDR3 length equals 16 residues. The CDR3 nucleotides read TGCGCCAGCAGCCAAGGGAGGGGACAGTCCTCCTACGAGCAGTACTTC. Its translation: CASSQGRGQSSYEQYF.

The J gene is TRBJ2-5, the V gene TRBV5-4, with 7 bases lining up with TRBD1. Trimming took 3 bases from V and 7 from J; bases not matched to a gene: 3. The CDR3 length is 12 residues. CDR1 and CDR2 from the germline V gene are SGHNT and YYREEE (reference sequence). CDR3 coding DNA: TGTGCCAGCAGCTCGAGACAGGGGACCCAGTACTTC. It translates to CASSSRQGTQYF.

The chain combines TRBV14 with TRBJ2-3; D not certain. V shed 4 bases and J shed 2 bases, with 13 bases lying between them. The CDR3 length is 15 residues. The germline CDR1 and CDR2 sequences are SGHDN and FVKESK. The CDR3 here is CASSPRSPFTDTQYF. The CDR3 nucleotides are TGTGCCAGCAGCCCCCGGAGTCCCTTCACAGATACGCAGTATTTT.